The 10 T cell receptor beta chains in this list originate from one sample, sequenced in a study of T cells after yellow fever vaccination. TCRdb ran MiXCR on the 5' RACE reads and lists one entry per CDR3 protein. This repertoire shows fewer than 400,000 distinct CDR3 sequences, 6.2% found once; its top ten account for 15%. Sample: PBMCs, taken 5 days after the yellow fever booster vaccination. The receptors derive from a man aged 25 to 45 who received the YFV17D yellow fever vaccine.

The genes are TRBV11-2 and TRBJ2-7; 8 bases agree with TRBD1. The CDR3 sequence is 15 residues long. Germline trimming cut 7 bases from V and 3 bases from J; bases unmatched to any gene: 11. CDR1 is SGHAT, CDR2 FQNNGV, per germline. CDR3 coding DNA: TGTGCCAGCACCAAAGCCAACAGGGGGTACTACGAGCAGTACTTC. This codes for CASTKANRGYYEQYF.

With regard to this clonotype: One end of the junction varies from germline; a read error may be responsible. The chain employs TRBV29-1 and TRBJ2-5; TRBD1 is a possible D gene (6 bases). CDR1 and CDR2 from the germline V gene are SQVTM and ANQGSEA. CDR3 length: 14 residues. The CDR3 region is CSGETTGQGETQYF. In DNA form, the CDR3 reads TGCAGCGGTGAAACGACAGGCCAAGGAGAGACCCAGTACTTC. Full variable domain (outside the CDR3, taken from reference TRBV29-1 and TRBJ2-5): SAVISQKPSRDICQRGTSLTIQCQVDSQVTMMFWYRQQPGQSLTLIATANQGSEATYESGFVIDKFPISRPNLTFSTLTVSNMSPEDSSIYLCSGETTGQGETQYFGPGTRLLVL.

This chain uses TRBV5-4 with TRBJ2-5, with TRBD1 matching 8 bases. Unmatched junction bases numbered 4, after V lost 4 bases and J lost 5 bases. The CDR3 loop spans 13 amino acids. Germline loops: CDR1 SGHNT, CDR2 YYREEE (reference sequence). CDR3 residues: CASSRTGSETQYF. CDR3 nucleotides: TGTGCCAGCAGCAGGACAGGGTCTGAGACCCAGTACTTC.

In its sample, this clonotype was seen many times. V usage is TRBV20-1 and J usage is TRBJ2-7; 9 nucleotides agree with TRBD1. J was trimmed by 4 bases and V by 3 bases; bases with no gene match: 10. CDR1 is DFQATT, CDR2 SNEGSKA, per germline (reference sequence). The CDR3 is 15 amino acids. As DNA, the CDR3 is TGCAGTGCTAGGAACCGACCGGGACAGGGTTACGAGCAGTACTTC. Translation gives CSARNRPGQGYEQYF.

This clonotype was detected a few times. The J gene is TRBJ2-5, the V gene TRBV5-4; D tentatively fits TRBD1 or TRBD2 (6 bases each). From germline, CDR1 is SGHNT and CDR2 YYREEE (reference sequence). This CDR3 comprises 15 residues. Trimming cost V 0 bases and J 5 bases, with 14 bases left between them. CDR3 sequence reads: CASSLEGGLSETQYF. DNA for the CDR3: TGTGCCAGCAGCTTGGAAGGGGGGTTAAGTGAGACCCAGTACTTC.

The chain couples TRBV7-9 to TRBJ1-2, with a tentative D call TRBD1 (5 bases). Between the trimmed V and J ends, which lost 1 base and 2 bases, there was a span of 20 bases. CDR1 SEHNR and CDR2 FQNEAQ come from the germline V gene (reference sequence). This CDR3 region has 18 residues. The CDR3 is CASSLVLIRDAINYGYTF. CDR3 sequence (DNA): TGTGCCAGCAGCTTAGTTTTAATCCGGGACGCCATAAACTATGGCTACACCTTC.

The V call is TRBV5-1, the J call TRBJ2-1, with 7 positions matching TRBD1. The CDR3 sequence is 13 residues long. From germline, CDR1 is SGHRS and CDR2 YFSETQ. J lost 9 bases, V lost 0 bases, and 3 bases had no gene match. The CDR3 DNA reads TGCGCCAGCAGCTTGGAGACAGGGTTTGAGCAGTTCTTC. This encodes CASSLETGFEQFF. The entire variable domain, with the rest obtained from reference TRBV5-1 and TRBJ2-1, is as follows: KAGVTQTPRYLIKTRGQQVTLSCSPISGHRSVSWYQQTPGQGLQFLFEYFSETQRNKGNFPGRFSGRQFSNSRSEMNVSTLELGDSALYLCASSLETGFEQFFGPGTRLTVL.

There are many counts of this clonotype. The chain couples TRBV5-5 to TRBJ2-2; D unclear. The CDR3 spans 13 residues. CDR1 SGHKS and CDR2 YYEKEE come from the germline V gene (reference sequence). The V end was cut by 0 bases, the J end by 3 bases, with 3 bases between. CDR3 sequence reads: CASSLVDTGELFF. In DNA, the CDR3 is TGTGCCAGCAGCTTGGTCGACACCGGGGAGCTGTTTTTT. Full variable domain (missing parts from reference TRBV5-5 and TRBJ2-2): DAGVTQSPTHLIKTRGQQVTLRCSPISGHKSVSWYQQVLGQGPQFIFQYYEKEERGRGNFPDRFSARQFPNYSSELNVNALLLGDSALYLCASSLVDTGELFFGEGSRLTVL.

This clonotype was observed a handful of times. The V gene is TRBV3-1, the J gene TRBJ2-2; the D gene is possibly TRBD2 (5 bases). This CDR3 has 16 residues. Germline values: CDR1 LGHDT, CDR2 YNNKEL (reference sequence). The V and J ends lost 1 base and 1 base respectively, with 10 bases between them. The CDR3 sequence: CASSQGTRLNTGELFF. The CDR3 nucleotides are TGTGCCAGCAGCCAAGGGACTCGACTGAACACCGGGGAGCTGTTTTTT.

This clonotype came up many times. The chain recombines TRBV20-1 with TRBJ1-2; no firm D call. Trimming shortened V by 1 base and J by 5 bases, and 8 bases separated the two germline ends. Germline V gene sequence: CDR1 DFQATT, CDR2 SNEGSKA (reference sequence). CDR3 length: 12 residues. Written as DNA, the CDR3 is TGCAGTGCTAGAGGAACGACATATGGCTACACCTTC. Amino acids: CSARGTTYGYTF.